The rows below give T cell receptor beta chains drawn from one sample of a study of cytomegalovirus exposure and HLA in healthy donors. Libraries were prepared by immunoSEQ multiplex PCR; TCRdb keeps only in-frame clonotypes and omits some of them. This sample has 170,000 or so clones, with 80% to 90% found just once. The source material was PBMCs. All receptors come from a girl aged 10 to 17 in good health and CMV-seropositive. The CDR3 runs from the conserved cysteine through the conserved F or W. A D gene is named only where the DNA matches it firmly. Size values are once, few and many counts, or a class for expanded clones, and some rows have none.

CDR3 DNA	CDR3 protein	clone size	J gene	D gene	V gene
TGTGCCAGCAGCGAGAGTCCGACAGGCAAGTCCTACGAGCAGTACTTC	CASSESPTGKSYEQYF	NA	TRBJ2-7	NA	TRBV9
TGTGCCAGCAGCTTTTTCCAGGGGACTAACTATGGCTACACCTTC	CASSFFQGTNYGYTF	NA	TRBJ1-2	NA	TRBV5-4
TGTGCCAGCAGCGTTGGAGACAGAACTTGGTATGGCTACACCTTC	CASSVGDRTWYGYTF	NA	TRBJ1-2	NA	TRBV9
TGCGCCAGCAGCCAAGAAGGCAGGGGCGCTGAAGCTTTCTTT	CASSQEGRGAEAFF	NA	TRBJ1-1	NA	TRBV4-1
TGTGCCAGCAGCTTTCTTGAGGCACGGTACGGCTACACCTTC	CASSFLEARYGYTF	NA	TRBJ1-2	NA	TRBV9
TGTGCCAGCAGCCTACAGGGGGGAACTAATGAAAAACTGTTTTTT	CASSLQGGTNEKLFF	NA	TRBJ1-4	TRBD1	TRBV4-2
TGTGCCAGCAGCCGTACTAGCGGGGGGGCCGGTAGCGAGACCCAGTACTTC	CASSRTSGGAGSETQYF	NA	TRBJ2-5	TRBD2	TRBV5-4
TGCGCCAGCAGCTTGGGGGACAGAGGTGTCACTGAAGCTTTCTTT	CASSLGDRGVTEAFF	NA	TRBJ1-1	TRBD1	TRBV5-1
TGTGCCAGCAGTCCGGGGACAGGCAATCAGCCCCAGCATTTT	CASSPGTGNQPQHF	NA	TRBJ1-5	TRBD1	TRBV7-9
TGTGCCATCGGTTCTGGGGGCAACATTCAGTACTTC	CAIGSGGNIQYF	NA	TRBJ2-4	NA	TRBV10-3
TGTGCCAGCAGGGGGGGAACCGGGGGACAGGGATATGGCTACACCTTC	CASRGGTGGQGYGYTF	NA	TRBJ1-2	TRBD1	TRBV27
TGTGCCTGGATGACAGGGGGTAACTATGGCTACACCTTC	CAWMTGGNYGYTF	few	TRBJ1-2	TRBD1	TRBV30
TGTGCCACCAGCAGAGATTGGGGCGGAAATTCACCCCTCCACTTT	CATSRDWGGNSPLHF	NA	TRBJ1-6	NA	TRBV15
TGTGCCAGTAGTGCCCTAGCGGGGAAGTGGGAGACCCAGTACTTC	CASSALAGKWETQYF	NA	TRBJ2-5	TRBD2	TRBV19
TGTGCCAGCAGCCGGACCGGGACTTCTGACTACACCTTC	CASSRTGTSDYTF	NA	TRBJ1-2	NA	TRBV27
TGTGCCAGTAGTAGGCAGGGTGGCGTCTATGGCTACACCTTC	CASSRQGGVYGYTF	NA	TRBJ1-2	NA	TRBV19
TGTGCCAGCAGCTTAAAATGGGGCGACGCCGCTAGCACAGATACGCAGTATTTT	CASSLKWGDAASTDTQYF	NA	TRBJ2-3	NA	TRBV7-6
TGCGCCAGCAGCATACAGGGTGTAGTAGCAGATACGCAGTATTTT	CASSIQGVVADTQYF	NA	TRBJ2-3	NA	TRBV5-1
TGTGCCAGCAGGGGAGGTGGCAATCAGCCCCAGCATTTT	CASRGGGNQPQHF	NA	TRBJ1-5	NA	TRBV6-5
TGTGCCAGCAGCTTGCAAGACAGGGACACCGGGGAGCTGTTTTTT	CASSLQDRDTGELFF	NA	TRBJ2-2	TRBD1	TRBV5-6
TGTGCCAGCAGTGAATATGGGACAGAGATAGGGGAAAAACTGTTTTTT	CASSEYGTEIGEKLFF	NA	TRBJ1-4	TRBD1	TRBV2
TGTGCCAGCAGCTTAAACGGCAGGGGTTCCACTGGATCACCCCTCCACTTT	CASSLNGRGSTGSPLHF	NA	TRBJ1-6	NA	TRBV7-2
TGTGCCAGCAGCTTGGATGGGGCCACTGAAGCTTTCTTT	CASSLDGATEAFF	NA	TRBJ1-1	NA	TRBV5-6
TGTGCCAGCAGCTCCAGGACAGGGCAAACTGAAGCTTTCTTT	CASSSRTGQTEAFF	NA	TRBJ1-1	TRBD1	TRBV7-2
TGTGCCAGCAGTTACCACGGGACTTACAATGAGCAGTTCTTC	CASSYHGTYNEQFF	NA	TRBJ2-1	NA	TRBV6-4
TGTGCCAGCAGTGAATCGACCGGGTCCCGGCTCGAAAAACTGTTTTTT	CASSESTGSRLEKLFF	few	TRBJ1-4	NA	TRBV28
TGTGCCAGCAGGGTCCGACGGAGAGATTACAATGAGCAGTTCTTC	CASRVRRRDYNEQFF	NA	TRBJ2-1	NA	TRBV11-2
TGTGCCAGCAGTGAATACCGGATCCGGGACGAGCAGTACTTC	CASSEYRIRDEQYF	NA	TRBJ2-7	NA	TRBV25-1
TGTGCCAGCAGCGCTGGGACTAGCGGGCTCCAAGGGGAGCAGTTCTTC	CASSAGTSGLQGEQFF	NA	TRBJ2-1	TRBD2	TRBV9
TGTGCCAGCAGTTTTCAGGGGGCTCAGGTGGAGACCCAGTACTTC	CASSFQGAQVETQYF	NA	TRBJ2-5	TRBD1	TRBV27
TGTGCCAGCAGTTTTAGCGGGGACACAGATACGCAGTATTTT	CASSFSGDTDTQYF	NA	TRBJ2-3	TRBD2	TRBV6-1
TGTGCCTGGAGTAGTGAAGGGGGCCGAAATTCACCCCTCCACTTT	CAWSSEGGRNSPLHF	NA	TRBJ1-6	TRBD1	TRBV30
TGCAGCGACGACAGGTTTGCCTTT	CSDDRFAF	NA	TRBJ1-1	NA	TRBV29-1
TGTGCCAGCAGCCCCGGGGGGAACCCTAACTATGGCTACACCTTC	CASSPGGNPNYGYTF	NA	TRBJ1-2	NA	TRBV9
TGCGCCAGCAGCCCCAAACTAGCGGGGTGGCAGTTCTTC	CASSPKLAGWQFF	NA	TRBJ2-1	TRBD2	TRBV4-1
TGTGCCAGCAGTGGACAGATCTCCTACGAGCAGTACTTC	CASSGQISYEQYF	NA	TRBJ2-7	NA	TRBV6-1